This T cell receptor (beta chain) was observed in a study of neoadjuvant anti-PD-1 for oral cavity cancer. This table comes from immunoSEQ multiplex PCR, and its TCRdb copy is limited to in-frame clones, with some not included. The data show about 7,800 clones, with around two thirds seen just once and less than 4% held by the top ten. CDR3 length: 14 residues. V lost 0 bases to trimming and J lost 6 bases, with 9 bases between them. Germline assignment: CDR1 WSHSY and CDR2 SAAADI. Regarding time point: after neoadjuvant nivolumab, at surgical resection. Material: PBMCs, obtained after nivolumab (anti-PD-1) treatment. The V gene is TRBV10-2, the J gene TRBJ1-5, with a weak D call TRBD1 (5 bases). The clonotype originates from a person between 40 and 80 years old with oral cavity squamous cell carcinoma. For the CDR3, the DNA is TGCGCCAGCAGTGAGTCGTCAGGGACTCAGCCCCAGCATTTT. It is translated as CASSESSGTQPQHF.